One and the same sample provided the 21 T cell receptor beta chains below, sequenced in a study of cytomegalovirus exposure and HLA in healthy donors (TCRdb year 2017). Receptors were amplified or captured by the immunoSEQ multiplex PCR assay. For the multiplex PCR, a mixture combining 60 forward primers for TCR Vbeta segments and 13 reverse primers for TCR Jbeta segments was used. What TCRdb holds here is the immuneACCESS table cut down to in-frame rearrangements. Part of the clones is not present; checked against another copy, under half of the missing clones reflect an unresolved V gene, and the others are unexplained. This sample has 200,000 or so clones in its table, and over 65% of those were observed once. The ten largest clonotypes hold 0.63% of the sample. The sequenced sample was PBMCs. Receptors were obtained from a man aged 18 to 29 in good health and CMV-seronegative.

V is TRBV5-1 and J is TRBJ2-7; TRBD2 matches 11 bases. The CDR3 runs to 14 residues. Germline V gene data show CDR1 as SGHRS and CDR2 as YFSETQ. V lost 2 bases to trimming and J lost 13 bases; unmatched junction nucleotides: 11. CDR3 in DNA: TGCGCCAGCAGCTTTACTAGCGGGAGCCCCCCGGGATACTTC. It encodes CASSFTSGSPPGYF.

About this clone itself: The identical CDR3 is also encoded by other nucleotide sequences in the sample. This chain joins TRBV15 and TRBJ1-5; D remains ambiguous. V was cut by 0 bases and J by 1 base, with 4 bases left in between. CDR1 LNHNV and CDR2 YYDKDF come from the germline V gene (reference sequence). This CDR3 spans 14 amino acids. CDR3 bases: TGTGCCACCAGCAGAGATCTCAGCAATCAGCCCCAGCATTTT. Translated, it gives CATSRDLSNQPQHF.

V is TRBV5-1 and J is TRBJ2-5, with D tentatively TRBD1 (5 bases). CDR3 length equals 13 residues. Germline lookup yields CDR1 SGHRS and CDR2 YFSETQ. Deletions cut 4 bases from V and 5 bases from J, with 12 bases between. CDR3 coding DNA: TGCGCCAGCAGCCCTCTTCAGGGTGAGACCCAGTACTTC. This translates into CASSPLQGETQYF.

The V gene is TRBV10-1, the J gene TRBJ2-3, with TRBD2 as a possible D gene (6 bases). V was cut by 6 bases and J by 4 bases, with 11 bases left in between. The CDR3 extends over 13 amino acids. The germline V gene has CDR1 WNHNN and CDR2 SYGVQD (reference sequence). The CDR3 nucleotides read TGCGCCAGCAGGCTGGGACTCGCAGATACGCAGTATTTT. Protein product: CASRLGLADTQYF.

This chain joins TRBV5-4 and TRBJ2-5; maybe TRBD2 (6 bases). Deletions cut 4 bases from V and 2 bases from J, with 9 bases between. Germline CDR1 reads SGHNT; CDR2 reads YYREEE (reference sequence). The CDR3 covers 13 residues. In DNA form, the CDR3 reads TGTGCCAGCAGCATGGGACTTCAAGAGACCCAGTACTTC. Its protein is CASSMGLQETQYF.

The V call is TRBV19, the J call TRBJ2-7, with a weak D call TRBD2 (5 bases). This CDR3 has 13 residues. V was clipped by 7 bases and J by 3 bases, with 13 bases between them. From germline, CDR1 is LNHDA and CDR2 SQIVND (reference sequence). CDR3 residues: CASNRALGYEQYF. CDR3 sequence (DNA): TGTGCCAGTAATCGGGCACTAGGCTACGAGCAGTACTTC.

For this clone: The identical CDR3 is also encoded by other nucleotide sequences in the sample. This chain uses TRBV5-1 with TRBJ2-7, with 8 bases matching TRBD2. The CDR3 runs to 14 residues. Germline lookup yields CDR1 SGHRS and CDR2 YFSETQ. V lost 1 base to trimming and J lost 0 bases; unmatched junction nucleotides: 0. The CDR3 region has the DNA TGCGCCAGCAGCTTGACTAGCGGCTCCTACGAGCAGTACTTC. It translates to CASSLTSGSYEQYF.

The rearrangement joins TRBV28 to TRBJ1-3; D unclear. The CDR3 has 12 residues. V shed 3 bases and J shed 6 bases, with 6 bases lying between them. Germline V CDR1 and CDR2: MDHEN, SYDVKM. In nucleotides, the CDR3 is TGTGCCAGCAGTTTGTGGGCAAACACCATATATTTT. Protein: CASSLWANTIYF.

The rearrangement joins TRBV6-1 to TRBJ1-2; D gene ambiguous. CDR3 length: 13 amino acids. The germline V gene encodes CDR1 MNHNS and CDR2 SASEGT. V was pared by 5 bases and J by 2 bases, with 9 bases between. The DNA for the CDR3 is TGTGCCAGCAGTACCACACCAAACTATGGCTACACCTTC. Encoded protein: CASSTTPNYGYTF.

The chain employs TRBV27 and TRBJ2-1; weak D call: TRBD2 (6 bases). The length of the CDR3 is 15 residues. The ends were cut back, 2 bases at V and 1 base at J, with 9 bases in the middle. CDR1 and CDR2 (germline): MNHEY, SMNVEV (reference sequence). The CDR3 DNA follows: TGTGCCAGCAGTTTAATGGAGGGATCCTACAATGAGCAGTTCTTC. Residues: CASSLMEGSYNEQFF.

This chain links TRBV2 with TRBJ2-1; 11 bases line up with TRBD2. The CDR3 spans 15 residues. Trimming at V came to 2 bases and at J to 9 bases, leaving 6 bases not matched to a gene. Germline values: CDR1 SNHLY, CDR2 FYNNEI. The CDR3 spells CASSESLAGVIEQFF. CDR3 in DNA: TGTGCCAGCAGTGAATCACTAGCGGGAGTTATTGAGCAGTTCTTC.

On this clone itself: The junction departs from the called germline gene at one end, perhaps through a read error. V is TRBV5-4 and J is TRBJ2-1; 11 nucleotides match TRBD2. This CDR3 comprises 16 residues. Germline CDR1 and CDR2: SGHNT and YYREEE (reference sequence). The CDR3 sequence is CASSLARLAGLDEQLF. The CDR3 DNA is TGTGCCAGCAGCTTGGCCCGACTAGCGGGACTCGATGAGCAGCTCTTC.

The V call is TRBV6-5, the J call TRBJ2-5, with 7 bases identical to TRBD1. In germline, CDR1 is MNHEY, CDR2 SVGAGI. V dropped 6 bases and J dropped 6; count of bases not matched to a gene: 7. The CDR3 is 13 amino acids. The CDR3 loop is CASRSQGRKTQYF. The CDR3 DNA reads as TGTGCCAGCAGATCACAGGGGAGAAAGACCCAGTACTTC.

The chain links TRBV6-1 to TRBJ1-4; 12 bases are a match to TRBD1. V gave up 6 bases and J gave up 7 bases; unmatched junction bases: 6. Germline V gives CDR1 MNHNS, CDR2 SASEGT. The CDR3 contains 15 residues. CDR3 DNA sequence: TGTGCCAGCAGCCCCCGGGACAGGGGGCGTGAAAAACTGTTTTTT. Translating gives CASSPRDRGREKLFF.

The genes are TRBV30 and TRBJ1-1, with D possibly being TRBD1 (5 bases). The CDR3 length is 15 residues. The germline V gene encodes CDR1 GTSNPN and CDR2 SVGIG (reference sequence). With 1 base removed from V and 4 bases from J, the gap between germline ends came to 16 bases. The CDR3 spells CAWSGPRATVTEAFF. Here the CDR3 DNA reads TGTGCCTGGAGTGGGCCCAGGGCCACTGTCACTGAAGCTTTCTTT.

The rearrangement joins TRBV5-1 to TRBJ2-1; TRBD2 agrees at 7 bases. V trimming: 0 bases; J trimming: 8 bases; junction bases outside the gene matches: 8. This CDR3 is built from 15 residues. The germline CDR1 and CDR2 sequences are SGHRS and YFSETQ. The CDR3 here is CASSLAVAGVDEQFF. CDR3 DNA: TGCGCCAGCAGCTTGGCCGTTGCGGGAGTCGATGAGCAGTTCTTC.

V and J are TRBV5-1 and TRBJ2-7; 8 positions match TRBD2. CDR3 length: 14 amino acids. The germline V gene encodes CDR1 SGHRS and CDR2 YFSETQ. After removal of 1 base from V and 2 bases from J, the junction contained 2 bases not matched to a gene. The DNA for the CDR3 is TGCGCCAGCAGCTTGTATAGCGGGGCCTACGAGCAGTACTTC. Translated: CASSLYSGAYEQYF. Full variable domain (rest looked up from reference TRBV5-1 and TRBJ2-7): KAGVTQTPRYLIKTRGQQVTLSCSPISGHRSVSWYQQTPGQGLQFLFEYFSETQRNKGNFPGRFSGRQFSNSRSEMNVSTLELGDSALYLCASSLYSGAYEQYFGPGTRLTVT.

This clone was observed a handful of times. The chain recombines TRBV5-4 with TRBJ1-2; a weak D match, TRBD1 (6 bases). Germline loops: CDR1 SGHNT, CDR2 YYREEE (reference sequence). The CDR3 length is 14 residues. Between the trimmed V and J ends, which lost 4 bases and 7 bases, there was a span of 17 bases. CDR3 nucleotide sequence: TGTGCCAGCAGCGGGGGGGGGCGCCGGTTTGGCTACACCTTC. Residues: CASSGGGRRFGYTF.

The sample holds one count of this clone. In DNA, the CDR3 is TGTGCCAGCAGTGTCCCCGGGACAGGGTTCCACGAGCAGTACTTC. This encodes CASSVPGTGFHEQYF. V gene TRBV28 combines with J gene TRBJ2-7; 9 bases are shared with TRBD1. CDR3 size: 15 residues. Germline V gene lookup returns CDR1 MDHEN and CDR2 SYDVKM. Trimming removed 5 bases from V and 5 bases from J; junction bases left unmatched: 10.

The CDR3 protein is CASSHSGPTDTQYF. CDR3 in DNA: TGTGCCAGCAGCCATAGCGGGCCAACAGATACGCAGTATTTT. The chain has TRBV7-9 and TRBJ2-3, with TRBD2 matching 7 bases. In germline, CDR1 is SEHNR, CDR2 FQNEAQ (reference sequence). The length of the CDR3 is 14 residues. V lost 5 bases, J lost 3 bases, and 5 bases stayed unmatched.

On this clone: Other nucleotide sequences from this sample produce the same CDR3. The rearrangement uses TRBV2 and TRBJ1-5; D not certain. The germline V and J ends were trimmed by 3 bases and 2 bases, with 5 bases remaining between them. Germline V CDR1 and CDR2: SNHLY, FYNNEI. The CDR3 has 13 residues. The CDR3 region is CASSDSRNQPQHF. In nucleotides, the CDR3 is TGTGCCAGCAGTGATTCTCGCAATCAGCCCCAGCATTTT.